These T cell receptor beta chains were read from a single sample in a study of cytomegalovirus exposure and HLA in healthy donors. Clones were read by immunoSEQ multiplex PCR, and TCRdb kept only the in-frame ones, dropping some. The sample contains about 110,000 clones, roughly three quarters of which appear only once. Input material: PBMCs. The source is a middle-aged man in good health and CMV-seronegative. Both conserved end residues are part of each CDR3. Fields, in order: V gene, J gene, CDR3 protein.

v_gene: TRBV30
j_gene: TRBJ1-1
CDR3aa: CAWSHGTGAFTEAFF

v_gene: TRBV9
j_gene: TRBJ1-4
CDR3aa: CASILRGSYNEKLFF

v_gene: TRBV29-1
j_gene: TRBJ1-2
CDR3aa: CNVEGQGNYGYTF

v_gene: TRBV6-1
j_gene: TRBJ1-2
CDR3aa: CASSERLGGHYGYTF

v_gene: TRBV11-1
j_gene: TRBJ2-7
CDR3aa: CASSGEFGQYF

v_gene: TRBV9
j_gene: TRBJ1-6
CDR3aa: CASSVGQLNSPLHF

v_gene: TRBV19
j_gene: TRBJ1-1
CDR3aa: CASSGVMGTRPEAFF

v_gene: TRBV2
j_gene: TRBJ1-2
CDR3aa: CASRESSGGYTF

v_gene: TRBV6-6
j_gene: TRBJ2-7
CDR3aa: CASSSVTSGRLYEQYF

v_gene: TRBV4-3
j_gene: TRBJ2-1
CDR3aa: CASSHSTGGSYNEQFF

v_gene: TRBV10-1
j_gene: TRBJ2-7
CDR3aa: CASSESWTLSRDEQYF

v_gene: TRBV7-9
j_gene: TRBJ1-1
CDR3aa: CASSANRGLDTEAFF

v_gene: TRBV19
j_gene: TRBJ2-7
CDR3aa: CASRAISSYEQYF

v_gene: TRBV5-1
j_gene: TRBJ2-7
CDR3aa: CASSLGGTAPLEQYF

v_gene: TRBV4-2
j_gene: TRBJ2-7
CDR3aa: CASSHPSGGGDHEQYF

v_gene: TRBV27
j_gene: TRBJ1-5
CDR3aa: CASRDTPYSNQPQHF

v_gene: TRBV7-2
j_gene: TRBJ2-1
CDR3aa: CASSRGQGAPGNEQFF

v_gene: TRBV7-2
j_gene: TRBJ2-7
CDR3aa: CASGHSGIYEQYF

v_gene: TRBV12-5
j_gene: TRBJ2-1
CDR3aa: CASGRGVAGGLNEQFF

v_gene: TRBV5-6
j_gene: TRBJ2-7
CDR3aa: CASSFARDIFTYEQYF

v_gene: TRBV4-1
j_gene: TRBJ2-3
CDR3aa: CASSQGFREDTQYF

v_gene: TRBV4-3
j_gene: TRBJ2-7
CDR3aa: CASSQAPGGGYEQYF

v_gene: TRBV19
j_gene: TRBJ1-5
CDR3aa: CASKVRTGGDQPQHF

v_gene: TRBV7-9
j_gene: TRBJ2-7
CDR3aa: CASSSTTERRSYEQYF

v_gene: TRBV5-1
j_gene: TRBJ2-1
CDR3aa: CASSPPEGLPGGEQFF

v_gene: TRBV7-9
j_gene: TRBJ2-3
CDR3aa: CASSSGLAASTDTQYF

v_gene: TRBV5-4
j_gene: TRBJ2-7
CDR3aa: CASSSWTSGRAYEQYF

v_gene: TRBV29-1
j_gene: TRBJ2-1
CDR3aa: CSVEDRMESNEQFF

v_gene: TRBV15
j_gene: TRBJ1-2
CDR3aa: CATSRVTAQGYGYTF

v_gene: TRBV5-1
j_gene: TRBJ2-7
CDR3aa: CASRRDYEAYEQYF

v_gene: TRBV7-8
j_gene: TRBJ1-1
CDR3aa: CASSPSRAPGTEAFF

v_gene: TRBV10-1
j_gene: TRBJ2-1
CDR3aa: CASSDPDKGLAPENEQFF

v_gene: TRBV2
j_gene: TRBJ2-7
CDR3aa: CAKGGLEQYF

v_gene: TRBV28
j_gene: TRBJ2-3
CDR3aa: CASSLVSGVNTQYF

v_gene: TRBV2
j_gene: TRBJ2-3
CDR3aa: CAKRGTSGASSKVSTQYF

v_gene: TRBV10-3
j_gene: TRBJ1-1
CDR3aa: CAISEGGYTEAFF

v_gene: TRBV28
j_gene: TRBJ2-1
CDR3aa: CASSLGLAGESSYNEQFF

v_gene: TRBV28
j_gene: TRBJ1-1
CDR3aa: CASTNPRGPSRTEAFF

v_gene: TRBV29-1
j_gene: TRBJ1-5
CDR3aa: CSVGAGVGNQPQHF

v_gene: TRBV11-3
j_gene: TRBJ1-6
CDR3aa: CASSLEGSNSPLHF

v_gene: TRBV5-1
j_gene: TRBJ2-3
CDR3aa: CASSLTSGRSYTQYF

v_gene: TRBV7-2
j_gene: TRBJ2-7
CDR3aa: CASSVGLAGRMGLEQYF

v_gene: TRBV11-2
j_gene: TRBJ2-4
CDR3aa: CASSFNRGDPNIQYF

v_gene: TRBV9
j_gene: TRBJ2-5
CDR3aa: CASSADGGAGETQYF

v_gene: TRBV6-5
j_gene: TRBJ2-2
CDR3aa: CASLQINTGELFF

v_gene: TRBV5-1
j_gene: TRBJ2-7
CDR3aa: CASSLVGAGGSAEQYF

v_gene: TRBV10-3
j_gene: TRBJ1-1
CDR3aa: CAIAPGGRMNTEAFF

v_gene: TRBV4-1
j_gene: TRBJ2-7
CDR3aa: CASSPPAGAEQYF

v_gene: TRBV19
j_gene: TRBJ1-2
CDR3aa: CASSIGGFSGYTF

v_gene: TRBV28
j_gene: TRBJ2-3
CDR3aa: CASSYPHSDGQDTQYF